This T cell receptor beta chain is from a study of cytomegalovirus exposure and HLA in healthy donors. V dropped 5 bases and J dropped 2 bases, with 10 bases sitting between them. The CDR3 sequence is 14 residues long. CDR1 LNHDA and CDR2 SQIVND come from the germline V gene (reference sequence). A remark on this clone: Its antigen remains unidentified.

Sequencing used immunoSEQ multiplex PCR; TCRdb keeps in-frame clones, though not all of them. The sample records some 340,000 clones, around 87% being singletons. The donors were members of the 120-subject validation cohort (separate from the approximately 670-subject first cohort). Study conclusions and caveats: Usually a TCR sequence was rare, but some public TCRs were found in many donors. According to a subsequent analysis, TCR clusters identified in the first cohort showed a tendency to co-occur across the approximately 120 validation repertoires.

The sequenced sample consisted of PBMCs. This sequence was found in a woman between 25 and 40 years old in good health and CMV-seropositive. This chain uses TRBV19 with TRBJ1-5, with a possible D match to TRBD1 (5 bases). The CDR3 reads CASSWGSRNQPQHF. The DNA of the CDR3 is TGTGCCAGTAGTTGGGGCAGCCGCAATCAGCCCCAGCATTTT.